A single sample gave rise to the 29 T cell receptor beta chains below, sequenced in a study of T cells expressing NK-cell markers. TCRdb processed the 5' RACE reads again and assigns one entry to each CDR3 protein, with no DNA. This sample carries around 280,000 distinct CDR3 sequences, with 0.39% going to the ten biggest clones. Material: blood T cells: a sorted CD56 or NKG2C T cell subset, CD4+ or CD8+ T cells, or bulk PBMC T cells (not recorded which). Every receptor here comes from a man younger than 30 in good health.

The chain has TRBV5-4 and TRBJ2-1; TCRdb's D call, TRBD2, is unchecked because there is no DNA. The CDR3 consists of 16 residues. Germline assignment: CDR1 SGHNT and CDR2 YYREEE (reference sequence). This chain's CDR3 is CASSLVTSGRGNEQFF.

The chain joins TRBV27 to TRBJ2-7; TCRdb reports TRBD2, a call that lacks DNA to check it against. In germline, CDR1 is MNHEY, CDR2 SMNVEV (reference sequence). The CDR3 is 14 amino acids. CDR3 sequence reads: CASSLGGRLLEQYF.

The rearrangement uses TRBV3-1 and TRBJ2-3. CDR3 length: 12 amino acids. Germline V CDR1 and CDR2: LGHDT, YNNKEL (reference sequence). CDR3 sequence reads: CASSQDLDTQYF.

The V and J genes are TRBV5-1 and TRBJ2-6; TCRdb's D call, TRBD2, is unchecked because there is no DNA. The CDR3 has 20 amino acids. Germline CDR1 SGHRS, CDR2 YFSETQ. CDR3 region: CASRPGTSGRIASGANVLTF.

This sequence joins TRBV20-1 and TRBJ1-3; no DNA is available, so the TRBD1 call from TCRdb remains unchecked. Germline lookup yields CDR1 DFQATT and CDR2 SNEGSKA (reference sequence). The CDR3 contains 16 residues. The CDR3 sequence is CSARKGHRLSGNTIYF.

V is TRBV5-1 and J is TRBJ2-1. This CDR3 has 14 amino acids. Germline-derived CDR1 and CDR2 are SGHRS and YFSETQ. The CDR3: CASSMAANQYEQFF.

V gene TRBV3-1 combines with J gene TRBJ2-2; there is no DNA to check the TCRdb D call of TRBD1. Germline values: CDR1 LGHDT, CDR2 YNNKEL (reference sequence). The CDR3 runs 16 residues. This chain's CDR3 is CASSQIRGFDTGELFF.

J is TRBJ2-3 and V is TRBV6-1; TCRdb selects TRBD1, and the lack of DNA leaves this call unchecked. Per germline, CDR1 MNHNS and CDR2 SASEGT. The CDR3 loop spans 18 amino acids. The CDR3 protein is CASRRPPTYRSSTDTQYF.

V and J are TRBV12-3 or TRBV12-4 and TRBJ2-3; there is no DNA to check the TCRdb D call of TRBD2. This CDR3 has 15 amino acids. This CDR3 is CASNRAGAYTDTQYF.

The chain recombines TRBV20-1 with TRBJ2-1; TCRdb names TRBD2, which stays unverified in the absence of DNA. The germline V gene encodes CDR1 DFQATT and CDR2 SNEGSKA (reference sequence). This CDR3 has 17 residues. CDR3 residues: CSAPASGATVGYNEQFF.

The CDR3 protein is CSARPARGNNSPLHF. The rearrangement links TRBV20-1 to TRBJ1-6; TCRdb's D call, TRBD1, is unchecked because there is no DNA. The CDR3 sequence is 15 residues long. Germline lookup yields CDR1 DFQATT and CDR2 SNEGSKA (reference sequence).

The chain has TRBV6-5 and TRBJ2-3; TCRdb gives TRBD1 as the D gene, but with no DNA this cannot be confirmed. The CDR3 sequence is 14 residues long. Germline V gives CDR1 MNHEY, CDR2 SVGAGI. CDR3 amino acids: CASSYGGVVDTQYF.

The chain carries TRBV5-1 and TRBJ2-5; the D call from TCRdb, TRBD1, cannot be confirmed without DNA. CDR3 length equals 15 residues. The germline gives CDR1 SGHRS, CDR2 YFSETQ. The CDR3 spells CASSLEDSVWETQYF.

This chain's CDR3 is CASSLSTVEAFF. The chain uses TRBV12-3 or TRBV12-4 and TRBJ1-1. This CDR3 is 12 amino acids long.

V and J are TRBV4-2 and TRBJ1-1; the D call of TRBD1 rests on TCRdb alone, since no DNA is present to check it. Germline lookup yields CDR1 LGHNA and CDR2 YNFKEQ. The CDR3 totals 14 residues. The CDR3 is CASSQDGRGREAFF.

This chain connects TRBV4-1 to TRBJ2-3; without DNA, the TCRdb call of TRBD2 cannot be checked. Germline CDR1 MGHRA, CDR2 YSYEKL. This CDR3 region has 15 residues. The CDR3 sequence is CASSHSSGDGDTQYF.

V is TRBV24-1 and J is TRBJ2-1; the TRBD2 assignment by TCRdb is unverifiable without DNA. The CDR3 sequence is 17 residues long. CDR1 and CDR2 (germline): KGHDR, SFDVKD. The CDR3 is CATSDRRRDYTYNEQFF.

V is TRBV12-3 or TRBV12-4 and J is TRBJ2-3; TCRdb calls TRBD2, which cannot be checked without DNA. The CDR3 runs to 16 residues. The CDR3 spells CASSLAASGEGDTQYF.

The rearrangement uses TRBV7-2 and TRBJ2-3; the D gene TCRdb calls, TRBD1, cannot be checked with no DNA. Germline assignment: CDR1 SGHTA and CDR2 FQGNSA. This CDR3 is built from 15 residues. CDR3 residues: CASSPPGTGADTQYF.

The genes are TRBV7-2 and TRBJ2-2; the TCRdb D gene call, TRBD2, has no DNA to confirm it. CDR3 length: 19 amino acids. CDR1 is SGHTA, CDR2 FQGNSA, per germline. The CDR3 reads CASSLSSQGLAGYTGELFF.

CDR3 sequence reads: CSAHNSLALAGGEQYF. The chain has TRBV20-1 and TRBJ2-7; TCRdb proposes TRBD2, but this gene call is untestable without DNA. CDR1 is DFQATT and CDR2 is SNEGSKA in the germline V gene (reference sequence). CDR3 length equals 16 residues.

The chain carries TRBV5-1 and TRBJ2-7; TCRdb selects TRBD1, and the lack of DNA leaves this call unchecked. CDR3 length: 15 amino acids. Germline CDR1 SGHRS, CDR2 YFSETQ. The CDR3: CASSGDRPSSYEQYF.

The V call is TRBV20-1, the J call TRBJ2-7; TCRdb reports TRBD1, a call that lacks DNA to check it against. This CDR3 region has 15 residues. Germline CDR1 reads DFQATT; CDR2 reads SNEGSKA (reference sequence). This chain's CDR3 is CSARDWTGHFYEQYF.

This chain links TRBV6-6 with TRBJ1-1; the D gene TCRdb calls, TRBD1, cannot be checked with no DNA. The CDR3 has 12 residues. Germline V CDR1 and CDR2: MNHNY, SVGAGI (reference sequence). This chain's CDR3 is CASSYSSGQAFF.

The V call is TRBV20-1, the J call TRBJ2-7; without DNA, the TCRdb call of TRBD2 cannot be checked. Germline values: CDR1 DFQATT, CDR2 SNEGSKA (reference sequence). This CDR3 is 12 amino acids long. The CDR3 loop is CSALKGPYEQYF.

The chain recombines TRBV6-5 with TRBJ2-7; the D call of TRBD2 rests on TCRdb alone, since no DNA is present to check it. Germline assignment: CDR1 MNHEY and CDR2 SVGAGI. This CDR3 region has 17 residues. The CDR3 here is CASSYSQRTSGSYEQYF.

The CDR3 spells CASSSEIYNEQFF. The rearrangement links TRBV7-2 to TRBJ2-1. The CDR3 consists of 13 residues. The germline V gene has CDR1 SGHTA and CDR2 FQGNSA.

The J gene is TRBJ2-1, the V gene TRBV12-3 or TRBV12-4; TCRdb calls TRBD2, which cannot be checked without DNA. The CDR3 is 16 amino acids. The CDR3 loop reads CASSLSTSGEYNEQFF.

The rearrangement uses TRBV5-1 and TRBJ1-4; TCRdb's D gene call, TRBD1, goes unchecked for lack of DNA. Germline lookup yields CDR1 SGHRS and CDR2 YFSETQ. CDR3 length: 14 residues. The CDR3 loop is CASSLRQGNEKLFF.